This TCR beta chain was captured by sequencing in a study of blood T cell repertoires in COVID-19 (dated by TCRdb to 2018 to 2021). Describing the broader study: The collaborator samples originated in the United States, Italy and Spain and spanned the acute and convalescent phases of COVID-19. The prospective study material was composed of cDNA or gDNA derived from T cells, B-cell-depleted T cells, or PBMCs. Deeply sampled blood TCRbeta repertoires from subjects exposed to, actively infected with, or recovered from COVID-19 were included in the dataset. The repertoires were released in a freely available public database meant as a resource for research on the immune response to SARS-CoV-2. Samples were obtained from the ongoing ImmuneRACE study (first 160 participants) and from some 1,300 subjects provided by 6 global collaborators. Nearly every sample came with metadata listing a de-identified subject ID, COVID-19 status, age in years and sex. Where available, HLA class I and class II types were taken from metadata supplied by the sample provider and were not determined by assay-based typing.

Participants in the prospective study were enrolled through a virtual design, were aged roughly 18 to 100 years, and lived in 20 to 30 United States geographic areas. In the prospective study, participants were assigned to cohorts based on the clinical history participants reported in a screening survey and a study questionnaire. Recovered participants in ImmuneRACE Cohort 3 were defined by two consecutive negative NP/OP PCR tests, clearance by a healthcare professional, or resolution of symptoms. Mobile phlebotomists in the prospective study collected whole blood, serum and a nasopharyngeal or oropharyngeal swab from every participant. Over a 2-month period, participants in the prospective study had the option of providing additional blood draws and questionnaires. Prospective study blood samples were shipped either frozen or at room temperature before DNA extraction. General study outcomes and caveats: Clinical and demographic metadata were provided uncurated, with the amount varying by source and participant.

On this clone: Its binding antigen is unknown. Per-base qualities were not stored, and no clone one base away is much larger.

TCRbeta CDR3 regions were amplified from genomic DNA using the immunoSEQ Assay, a bias-controlled multiplex PCR. In the authors' own workflow: The number of nucleated cells in each sample was estimated by amplification of reference gene primers within the assay. To quantify the absolute abundance of each unique TCRbeta CDR3 rearrangement, sequence reads were collapsed and filtered. Productive Simpson clonality was computed per sample as the square root of Simpson's diversity index over productive rearrangements. TCRdb obtained this table from immuneACCESS and retained in-frame rearrangements with V and J assigned. These tables miss some clones; where compared with another copy, unresolved V genes account for less than half of the shortfall, and the remainder is unexplained. The DNA gave D and trimming, while V, J and clone size come from that table. In this sample the table shows roughly 330,000 clones, approximately 88% of which occur a single time. The top ten hold 5% of the sample.

Sequencing was done on a sample of PBMCs or T cells enriched from blood (not recorded which). The receptor comes from a man aged 25-40 years who had recovered from COVID-19.

The CDR3 in this case is CASRIGLAGGHNNEQFF. The base sequence is TGTGCCAGCAGGATTGGGCTAGCGGGGGGGCACAACAATGAGCAGTTCTTC. The V gene is TRBV11-2 and the J gene is TRBJ2-1; 12 nucleotides in the junction match TRBD2. The CDR3 starts with the cysteine, ends with the phenylalanine, and has 17 residues. Of all the DNA, just the CDR3 is kept, 51 bases in frame from base 1. Germline trimming amounts to 6 bases on V and 5 bases on J, with 11 as the count of junction bases outside the gene matches. Reading the germline V gene gives CDR1 SGHAT and CDR2 FQNNGV.